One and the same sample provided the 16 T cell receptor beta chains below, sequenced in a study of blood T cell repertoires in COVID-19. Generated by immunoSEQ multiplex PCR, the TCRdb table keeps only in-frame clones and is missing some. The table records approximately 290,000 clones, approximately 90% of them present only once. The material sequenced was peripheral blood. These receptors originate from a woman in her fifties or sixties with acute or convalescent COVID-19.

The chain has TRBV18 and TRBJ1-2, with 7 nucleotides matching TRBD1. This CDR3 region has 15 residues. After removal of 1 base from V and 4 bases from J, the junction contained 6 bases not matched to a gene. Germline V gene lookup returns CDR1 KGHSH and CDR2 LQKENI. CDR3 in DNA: TGTGCCAGCTCACCACGGGGAGAGGGGGCCTATGGCTACACCTTC. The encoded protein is CASSPRGEGAYGYTF.

CDR3 amino acids: CASRRGEGTEAFF. CDR3 DNA sequence: TGTGCCAGCAGGCGGGGGGAAGGCACTGAAGCTTTCTTT. J is TRBJ1-1 and V is TRBV12-3 or TRBV12-4, with D tentatively TRBD1 (5 bases). V was pared by 6 bases and J by 4 bases, with 12 bases between. The CDR3 is 13 amino acids.

The CDR3 spells CASSEATDYEKLFF. CDR3 nucleotides: TGTGCCAGCAGTGAAGCGACGGACTATGAAAAACTGTTTTTT. V is TRBV6-1 and J is TRBJ1-4; no clear D gene. The germline gives CDR1 MNHNS, CDR2 SASEGT. CDR3 size: 14 residues. The V and J ends lost 0 bases and 6 bases respectively, with 8 bases between them.

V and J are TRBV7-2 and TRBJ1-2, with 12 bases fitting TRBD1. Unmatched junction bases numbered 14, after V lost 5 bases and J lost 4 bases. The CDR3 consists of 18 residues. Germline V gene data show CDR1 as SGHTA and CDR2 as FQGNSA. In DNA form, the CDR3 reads TGTGCCAGCAGCGTATACCCGGGACAGGGGGCGCGCAGCTATGGCTACACCTTC. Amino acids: CASSVYPGQGARSYGYTF.

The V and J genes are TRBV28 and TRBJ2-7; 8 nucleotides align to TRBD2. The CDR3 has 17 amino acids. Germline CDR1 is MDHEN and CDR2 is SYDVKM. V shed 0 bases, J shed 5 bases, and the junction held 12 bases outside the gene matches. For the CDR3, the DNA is TGTGCCAGCAGTTTATGGTCAGGGCGGCGGGAGGTCCACGAGCAGTACTTC. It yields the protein CASSLWSGRREVHEQYF.

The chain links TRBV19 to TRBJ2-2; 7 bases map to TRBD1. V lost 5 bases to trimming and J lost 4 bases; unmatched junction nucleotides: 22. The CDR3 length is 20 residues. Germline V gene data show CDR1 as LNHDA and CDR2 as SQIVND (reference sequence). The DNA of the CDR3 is TGTGCCAGTAGTCGGTTTCCGGGACAGCGGTCAGCGGCGAGCACCGGGGAGCTGTTTTTT. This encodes CASSRFPGQRSAASTGELFF.

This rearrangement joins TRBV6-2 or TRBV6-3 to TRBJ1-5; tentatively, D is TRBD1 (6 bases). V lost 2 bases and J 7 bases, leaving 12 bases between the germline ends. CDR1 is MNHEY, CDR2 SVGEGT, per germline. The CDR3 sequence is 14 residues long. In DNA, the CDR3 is TGTGCCAGCAGTTACACAGGGCCAGGGCAGCCCCAGCATTTT. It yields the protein CASSYTGPGQPQHF.

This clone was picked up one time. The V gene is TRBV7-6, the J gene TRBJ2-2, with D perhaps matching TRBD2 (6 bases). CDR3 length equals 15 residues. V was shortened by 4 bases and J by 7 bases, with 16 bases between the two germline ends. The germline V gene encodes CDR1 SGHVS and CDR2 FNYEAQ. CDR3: CASSSYGQGGGELFF. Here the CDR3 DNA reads TGTGCCAGCAGCTCGTATGGGCAGGGAGGCGGGGAGCTGTTTTTT.

The CDR3 reads CASSYHGLAGYEQFF. The DNA for the CDR3 is TGTGCCAGCAGTTACCACGGACTAGCGGGGTATGAGCAGTTCTTC. This rearrangement joins TRBV6-2 or TRBV6-3 to TRBJ2-1, with 12 bases aligning to TRBD2. Looked up from germline, CDR1 is MNHEY and CDR2 is SVGEGT. The CDR3 loop spans 15 amino acids. Trimming at V came to 2 bases and at J to 8 bases, leaving 4 bases not matched to a gene.

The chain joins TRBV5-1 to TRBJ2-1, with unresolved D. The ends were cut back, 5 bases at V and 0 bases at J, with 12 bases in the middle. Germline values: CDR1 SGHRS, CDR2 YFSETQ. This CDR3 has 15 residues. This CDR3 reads CASSPPTDSYNEQFF. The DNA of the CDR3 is TGCGCCAGCAGTCCCCCGACTGACTCCTACAATGAGCAGTTCTTC.

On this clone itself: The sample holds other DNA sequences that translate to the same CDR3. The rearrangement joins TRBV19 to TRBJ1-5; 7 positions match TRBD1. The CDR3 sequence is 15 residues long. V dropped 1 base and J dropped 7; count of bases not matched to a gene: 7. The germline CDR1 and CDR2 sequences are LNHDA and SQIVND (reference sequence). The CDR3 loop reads CASSIVGGGGQPQHF. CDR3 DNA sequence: TGTGCCAGTAGTATAGTAGGAGGGGGCGGGCAGCCCCAGCATTTT.

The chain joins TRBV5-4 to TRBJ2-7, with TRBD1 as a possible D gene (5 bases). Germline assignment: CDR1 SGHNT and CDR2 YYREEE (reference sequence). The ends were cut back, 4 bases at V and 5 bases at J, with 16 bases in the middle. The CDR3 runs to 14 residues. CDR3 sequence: CASSRRTGLDEQYF. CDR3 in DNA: TGTGCCAGCAGCCGACGCACAGGTCTGGACGAGCAGTACTTC.

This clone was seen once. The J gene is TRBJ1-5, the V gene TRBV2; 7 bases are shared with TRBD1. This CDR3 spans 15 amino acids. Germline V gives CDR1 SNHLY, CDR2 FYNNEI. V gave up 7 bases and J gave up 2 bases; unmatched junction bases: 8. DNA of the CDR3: TGTGCCAGCAAAGTTACCGACAGGGGCAATCAGCCCCAGCATTTT. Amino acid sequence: CASKVTDRGNQPQHF.

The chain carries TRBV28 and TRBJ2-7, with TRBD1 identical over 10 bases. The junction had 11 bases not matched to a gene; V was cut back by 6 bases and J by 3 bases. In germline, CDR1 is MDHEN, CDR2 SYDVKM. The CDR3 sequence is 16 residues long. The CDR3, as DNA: TGTGCCAGCAGCCCCATGGGACAGGGGATGAGCTACGAGCAGTACTTC. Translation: CASSPMGQGMSYEQYF.

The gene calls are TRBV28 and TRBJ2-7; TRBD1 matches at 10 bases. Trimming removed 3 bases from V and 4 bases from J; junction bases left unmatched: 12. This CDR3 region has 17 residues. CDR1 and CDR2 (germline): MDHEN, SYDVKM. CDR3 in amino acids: CASSLGLTTGGRYEQYF. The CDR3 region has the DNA TGTGCCAGCAGTTTGGGACTCACGACAGGGGGCAGGTACGAGCAGTACTTC. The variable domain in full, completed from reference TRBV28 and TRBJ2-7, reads DVKVTQSSRYLVKRTGEKVFLECVQDMDHENMFWYRQDPGLGLRLIYFSYDVKMKEKGDIPEGYSVSREKKERFSLILESASTNQTSMYLCASSLGLTTGGRYEQYFGPGTRLTVT.

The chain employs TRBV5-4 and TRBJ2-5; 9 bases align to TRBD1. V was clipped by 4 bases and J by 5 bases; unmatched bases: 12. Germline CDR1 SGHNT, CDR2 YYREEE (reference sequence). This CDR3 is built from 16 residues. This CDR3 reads CASSPGTGLLFETQYF. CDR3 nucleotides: TGTGCCAGCAGCCCCGGGACAGGGCTCCTCTTTGAGACCCAGTACTTC.